This T cell receptor beta chain was sequenced in a study of OX40 agonist ivuxolimab in advanced cancers. Method: immunoSEQ multiplex PCR; TCRdb's copy keeps in-frame clones and lacks some. The sample includes about 110,000 clones, more than 70% of them seen just once. The V segment lost 6 bases and the J segment 3 bases; nucleotides outside the gene matches: 4. Germline V gene data show CDR1 as LNHDA and CDR2 as SQIVND (reference sequence). The CDR3 has 13 amino acids. The specimen comprised CD4+ or CD8+ T cells sorted from blood, sampled in a trial of the OX40 agonist ivuxolimab. The chain uses TRBV19 and TRBJ2-7; 8 nucleotides line up with TRBD1. The TCR comes from an adult with an advanced solid tumor such as melanoma, head and neck, liver or kidney cancer. CDR3 sequence reads: CASSRDRNYEQYF. The CDR3 coding sequence is TGTGCCAGTAGCCGGGACAGGAACTACGAGCAGTACTTC.